What follows are 2 T cell receptor beta chains derived from one specimen sequenced in a study of radiotherapy plus CTLA-4 blockade in lung cancer. Sequenced by immunoSEQ multiplex PCR; TCRdb stores in-frame clones only, minus some. The sample holds under 55,000 clones, 80% to 85% seen once. The source was peripheral blood, collected from a patient treated with radiotherapy plus ipilimumab. Receptors were obtained from a human donor with non-small cell lung cancer who had stable disease on radiotherapy plus ipilimumab.

This chain uses TRBV6-5 with TRBJ2-3; TRBD1 might be the D (5 bases). The germline gives CDR1 MNHEY, CDR2 SVGAGI. V lost 0 bases, J lost 2 bases, and 9 bases lay in between. The CDR3 is made up of 15 amino acids. The CDR3 DNA follows: TGTGCCAGCAGTTACTCAGGACAAGCCACAGATACGCAGTATTTT. As protein: CASSYSGQATDTQYF.

On this clone: Other DNA sequences of this sample code for an identical CDR3. The gene calls are TRBV4-3 and TRBJ1-1; tentative D call: TRBD1 (5 bases). The V gene's germline CDR1 is LGHNA and CDR2 YSLEER. With 0 bases removed from V and 5 bases from J, the gap between germline ends came to 7 bases. The CDR3 contains 13 residues. In DNA form, the CDR3 reads TGCGCCAGCAGCCAAGATCGGGGGACTGAAGCTTTCTTT. Encoded protein: CASSQDRGTEAFF.